This entry features one TCR beta chain sequence. What it recognizes is unknown. V was pared by 1 base and J by 4 bases, with 4 bases of the junction left unmatched. The CDR3 has 16 amino acids. Germline CDR1 reads LNHDA; CDR2 reads SQIVND (reference sequence). The data belong to a study of glioma-infiltrating T cells. Study as a whole: Before surgery, glioma patients received dexamethasone for at most six days.

Amplification of TCR alpha and beta CDR3 regions from RNA used iRepertoire nested multiplex PCR. A single record per CDR3 protein comes from TCRdb applying MiXCR to the multiplex PCR reads. The sample has roughly 350,000 distinct CDR3 sequences, 41% seen once. General observations from the study: Tissue-blood divergence was below expectation in non-neoplastic patients, above in gliomas.

The sequencing sample was made of glioma tissue, nonneoplastic brain tissue, or PBMCs (not recorded which). The J gene is TRBJ2-7, the V gene TRBV19; 13 nucleotides match TRBD2. The TCR originated in a human donor with low-grade glioma or glioblastoma, undergoing nonglioma brain surgery, or in good health (not recorded which). As DNA, the CDR3 is TGTGCCAGTAGTATAGGTGGACTAGCGGGAGTATACGAGCAGTACTTC. This sequence encodes CASSIGGLAGVYEQYF.